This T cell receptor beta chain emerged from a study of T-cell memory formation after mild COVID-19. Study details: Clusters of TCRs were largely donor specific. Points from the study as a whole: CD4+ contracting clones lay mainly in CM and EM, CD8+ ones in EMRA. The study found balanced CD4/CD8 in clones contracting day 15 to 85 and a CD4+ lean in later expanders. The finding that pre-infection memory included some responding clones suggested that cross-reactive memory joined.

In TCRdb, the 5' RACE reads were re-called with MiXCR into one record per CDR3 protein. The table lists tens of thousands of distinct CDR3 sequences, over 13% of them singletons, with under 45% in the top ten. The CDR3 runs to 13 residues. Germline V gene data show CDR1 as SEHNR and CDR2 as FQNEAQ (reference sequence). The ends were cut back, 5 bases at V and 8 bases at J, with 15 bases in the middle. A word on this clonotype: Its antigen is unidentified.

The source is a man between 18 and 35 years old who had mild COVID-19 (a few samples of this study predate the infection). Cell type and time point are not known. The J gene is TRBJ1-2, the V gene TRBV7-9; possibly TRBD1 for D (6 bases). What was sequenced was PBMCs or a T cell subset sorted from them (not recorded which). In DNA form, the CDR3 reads TGTGCCAGCAGCCTGGTACAGGGTGACGGCTACACCTTC. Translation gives CASSLVQGDGYTF.